This T cell receptor beta chain was profiled in a study of regulatory T cells in long-lasting Graves disease. Looking at the study overall: For a period under 3 months, newly diagnosed Graves' patients had taken antithyroid drugs. Study results and caveats: The TCR repertoire of persistent Graves' patients was less diverse than that of newly diagnosed ones.

From germline, CDR1 is LNHNV and CDR2 YYDKDF (reference sequence). The CDR3 runs to 14 residues. Losses at the gene ends were 8 bases for V and 2 bases for J; bases not matched to a gene: 8. The time point is: newly diagnosed GD, antithyroid drugs for less than 3 months. Construction of the TCR library relied on RNA isolated from PBMCs. The patients were drawn from one endocrinology department in Xi'an, China. Peripheral blood, around 10 milliliters of it, was drawn into EDTA tubes. The authors built TCR beta libraries using iRepertoire HTBI primers and Arm-PCR of CDR3 regions. TCRdb used MiXCR to reprocess the multiplex PCR reads, holding one entry per CDR3 protein. The sample lists around 480,000 distinct CDR3 sequences; about 17% were seen once. As to this clonotype: The antigen is unknown.

These data also featured in a second study, about T cells in Graves' hyperthyroidism and ophthalmopathy.

The material was peripheral blood mononuclear cells (PBMCs), obtained at new diagnosis, from a patient treated with antithyroid drugs. The chain employs TRBV15 and TRBJ2-5; 7 bases fit TRBD2. The receptor was derived from a man aged 35-49 years with Graves disease. In nucleotides, the CDR3 is TGTGCCACCTCAGACTTCGGGGGGCAAGAGACCCAGTACTTC. It codes for CATSDFGGQETQYF.